This note documents a single T cell receptor beta chain sequence. Other nucleotide sequences from this sample produce the same CDR3. Sequencing was performed with immunoSEQ multiplex PCR; in TCRdb, only in-frame clones are kept and a portion is missing. Among about 60,000 clones listed, about 85% were seen once. The data stem from a study of OX40 agonist ivuxolimab in advanced cancers. The CDR3 loop spans 12 amino acids. The germline CDR1 and CDR2 sequences are MDHEN and SYDVKM. Trimming stripped 2 bases from V and 7 bases from J, with 8 bases between. The J gene is TRBJ1-2, the V gene TRBV28; D remains unclear. The TCR comes from an adult with an advanced solid tumor such as melanoma, head and neck, liver or kidney cancer. The input for sequencing was CD4+ or CD8+ T cells sorted from blood, taken in a trial of the OX40 agonist ivuxolimab. The DNA of the CDR3 is TGTGCCAGCAGTTTAGGCCGGAGTGGCTACACCTTC. Translating gives CASSLGRSGYTF.